This paragraph covers one T cell receptor beta chain sequence. Its matching antigen is unknown. These data belong to a study of T cell responses to AZD1222 COVID-19 vaccine. General study findings and limits: Repertoires were collected only later (after the peak T cell response had occurred). Only a handful of people who got AZD1222 tested seropositive at baseline. Females outnumbered males among donors, who were mostly white British; clonal diversity was possibly underestimated.

Assay: immunoSEQ multiplex PCR; the TCRdb copy retains only in-frame clones and omits some. The sample carries some 130,000 clones, about 90% recorded once. The CDR3 contains 15 residues. V was clipped by 2 bases and J by 2 bases, with 13 bases between them. CDR1 and CDR2 from the germline V gene are MNHEY and SMNVEV (reference sequence). The sequences come from peripheral blood, collected on day 0 of AZD1222 vaccination. The sequence was collected from an adult in good health. This chain uses TRBV27 with TRBJ2-7, with TRBD1 as a possible D gene (5 bases). In DNA form, the CDR3 reads TGTGCCAGCAGTTTAAATCAGGGCGGCACCTACGAGCAGTACTTC. It encodes CASSLNQGGTYEQYF.